This T cell receptor (beta chain) is drawn from a study of cytomegalovirus exposure and HLA in healthy donors. The PCR had 60 Vbeta and 13 Jbeta primers. Some clones are missing from TCRdb's copy, which holds only in-frame ones; the method was immunoSEQ multiplex PCR. The table has about 210,000 clones, 82% seen once. The CDR3 has 16 residues. Germline values: CDR1 SGHVS, CDR2 FNYEAQ. Germline trimming cut 5 bases from V and 7 bases from J; bases unmatched to any gene: 13. Study-level findings and limits: Apparent HLA restriction characterized most CMV-associated TCR beta chains in a later analysis. In a later analysis, several top co-occurrence clusters appeared linked to parvovirus B19, influenza, CMV and Epstein-Barr virus. A few chains linked to CMV were shown in vitro to be specific for CMV antigens. The study put under 200 TCR beta chains on its list as cytomegalovirus-associated.

Regarding this clone: Antigen unknown.

The sequence derives from a man aged 35-49 years in good health and CMV-seropositive. The rearrangement joins TRBV7-6 to TRBJ2-7; 11 positions match TRBD2. The sample consisted of PBMCs. In nucleotides, the CDR3 is TGTGCCAGCAGCGGTATAGCACTAGCGGGAGTTGGGGAGCAGTACTTC. Residues: CASSGIALAGVGEQYF. Full variable domain (missing parts from reference TRBV7-6 and TRBJ2-7): GAGVSQSPRYKVTKRGQDVALRCDPISGHVSLYWYRQALGQGPEFLTYFNYEAQQDKSGLPNDRFSAERPEGSISTLTIQRTEQRDSAMYRCASSGIALAGVGEQYFGPGTRLTVT.